The rows below give T cell receptor beta chains drawn from one sample of a study of cytomegalovirus exposure and HLA in healthy donors. Generated by immunoSEQ multiplex PCR, the TCRdb table keeps only in-frame clones and is missing some. The sample lists roughly 100,000 clones, 81% occurring once. The sample taken for sequencing was PBMCs. The receptors originated from a man aged 35 to 55 in good health and CMV-seropositive. Each CDR3 is given with its conserved first and last residue. The D gene is left open where the match is weak. The size field is filled for only some rows; it gives once, few, many or a size class.

v_call,d_call,clone_size,j_call,cdr3_length,cdr3_nt,cdr3_aa
TRBV7-6,TRBD1,.,TRBJ1-1,14,TGTGCCAGCAGCTTACAGGGGGCCGGGACTGAAGCTTTCTTT,CASSLQGAGTEAFF
TRBV30,.,.,TRBJ2-3,13,TGTGCCTGGAGTGTAGGGGGCACAGATACGCAGTATTTT,CAWSVGGTDTQYF
TRBV25-1,TRBD2,.,TRBJ2-5,14,TGTGCCAGCAGTGATAGCGGGGTGCAAGAGACCCAGTACTTC,CASSDSGVQETQYF
TRBV5-1,.,once,TRBJ2-1,15,TGCGCCAGCAGCCCGGACGGGAGCTCCTACAATGAGCAGTTCTTC,CASSPDGSSYNEQFF
TRBV5-5,.,.,TRBJ2-5,15,TGTGCCAGCAGCTTGGTATACAGCCTCCAAGAGACCCAGTACTTC,CASSLVYSLQETQYF
TRBV25-1,TRBD1,.,TRBJ2-3,15,TGTGCCAGCAGTGATGGGACAGGGGGGACAGATACGCAGTATTTT,CASSDGTGGTDTQYF
TRBV2,.,.,TRBJ2-3,14,TGTGCCAGCATCGACAGGCCCTTCACAGATACGCAGTATTTT,CASIDRPFTDTQYF
TRBV30,.,.,TRBJ2-5,12,TGTGCCTGGAGTGTTGAGGGTCCGACCCAGTACTTC,CAWSVEGPTQYF
TRBV5-1,.,once,TRBJ2-7,12,TGCGCCAGCAGCTTGGACAGGTACGAGCAGTACTTC,CASSLDRYEQYF
TRBV10-2,TRBD2,.,TRBJ2-5,15,TGCGCCAGCAGTCCCGGGACTAGCGCGCAAGAGACCCAGTACTTC,CASSPGTSAQETQYF
TRBV19,TRBD1,.,TRBJ1-2,15,TGTGCCAGTAGTATAGCTATGACAGGGCCCCGCCTCATCACCTTC,CASSIAMTGPRLITF
TRBV5-1,TRBD2,once,TRBJ2-7,15,TGCGCCAGCAGCAACCTAGCGGGAGATTCCTACGAGCAGTACTTC,CASSNLAGDSYEQYF
TRBV5-1,.,once,TRBJ2-5,14,TGCGCCAGCAGCTTGTTTCAGGGACAAGAGACCCAGTACTTC,CASSLFQGQETQYF
TRBV18,.,.,TRBJ2-1,13,TGTGCCAGCTCACCATTCGGGGACAATGAGCAGTTCTTC,CASSPFGDNEQFF
TRBV5-1,TRBD1,.,TRBJ2-7,15,TGCGCCAGCAGCTCGCCAGGACAGGGCTCCTACGAGCAGTACTTC,CASSSPGQGSYEQYF
TRBV9,TRBD2,.,TRBJ2-3,16,TGTGCCAGCGGGGGTGGTGGACTAGGGCTCACAGATACGCAGTATTTT,CASGGGGLGLTDTQYF
TRBV18,TRBD1,.,TRBJ2-7,14,TGTGCCAGCTCACGAGGGACAGGTTCCTACGAGCAGTACTTC,CASSRGTGSYEQYF
TRBV7-6,TRBD1,.,TRBJ2-5,15,TGTGCCAGCAGCCGCTGGACAGGGGAAGGGGAGACCCAGTACTTC,CASSRWTGEGETQYF
TRBV28,.,.,TRBJ2-7,11,TGTGCCACCCGCGTCTCCTACGAGCAGTACTTC,CATRVSYEQYF
TRBV5-1,.,.,TRBJ1-1,12,TGCGCCAGCAGCTTGGCCGGAGGAGAAGCTTTCTTT,CASSLAGGEAFF
TRBV28,.,.,TRBJ1-2,14,TGTGCCAGCAGTTTCCCGACATTTAACTATGGCTACACCTTC,CASSFPTFNYGYTF
TRBV6-1,TRBD2,once,TRBJ2-1,15,TGTGCCAGCAGGGAAGCGGGGGGGACTTACAATGAGCAGTTCTTC,CASREAGGTYNEQFF
TRBV7-9,TRBD1,.,TRBJ1-4,16,TGTTCCAGCAGCGCGATGCCGCAGGGGGCGGGTGAAAAACTGTTTTTT,CSSSAMPQGAGEKLFF
TRBV29-1,.,.,TRBJ1-2,11,TGCAGCACAGACAGGAACTATGGCTACACCTTC,CSTDRNYGYTF
TRBV6-5,.,.,TRBJ1-1,14,TGTGCCAGCAGTGGCCCGGGGGGGAACACTGAAGCTTTCTTT,CASSGPGGNTEAFF
TRBV4-1,TRBD1,.,TRBJ2-7,15,TGCGCCAGCAGCCAGAGGGACAGGGACCCCTACGAGCAGTACTTC,CASSQRDRDPYEQYF
TRBV12-5,TRBD1,.,TRBJ2-7,13,TGTGCTAGCGGGACAGGGGGTGCGGGCGAGCAGTACTTC,CASGTGGAGEQYF
TRBV30,.,.,TRBJ1-4,16,TGTGCCTGGAGGGGATCGACAGGATCGGCCGGAGTGAAACTGTTTTTT,CAWRGSTGSAGVKLFF
TRBV27,.,.,TRBJ2-1,15,TGTGCCAGCAGTTTACTCCGATCGGGGGTCGATGAGCAGTTCTTC,CASSLLRSGVDEQFF
TRBV7-2,.,.,TRBJ2-5,15,TGTGCCAGCAGCTTTATGGGAGCCCCTGAAGAGACCCAGTACTTC,CASSFMGAPEETQYF
TRBV19,.,.,TRBJ2-7,15,TGTGCCAGTAGTACCTCTAGTCAGCCGAGGGACGAGCAGTACTTC,CASSTSSQPRDEQYF
TRBV5-1,TRBD2,.,TRBJ2-7,17,TGCGCCAGCGGAGGGACTAGCGGGGCCAAAAAAACCTACGAGCAGTACTTC,CASGGTSGAKKTYEQYF
TRBV5-4,.,.,TRBJ2-3,15,TGTGCCAGCAGTCTAGCTGGACGATACACAGATACGCAGTATTTT,CASSLAGRYTDTQYF
TRBV4-2,.,.,TRBJ1-1,15,TGTGCCAGCAGCCAAGTGTCCGGGGTCAACACTGAAGCTTTCTTT,CASSQVSGVNTEAFF
TRBV18,.,.,TRBJ2-5,15,TGTGCCAGCTCACCACCGAATAGTATTGGAGAAATCCAGTACTTC,CASSPPNSIGEIQYF
TRBV4-1,TRBD1,.,TRBJ2-7,15,TGCGCCAGCAGCCAAGGAGACAGGGGGCTCTACGAGCAGTACTTC,CASSQGDRGLYEQYF
TRBV2,.,.,TRBJ2-3,17,TGTGCCAGCAGTGAATGGTCCGCAGGGATCAGCTCAGATACGCAGTATTTT,CASSEWSAGISSDTQYF
TRBV5-4,.,.,TRBJ2-5,14,TGTGCCAGCAGCCCCAAGGAGGGACCAGAGACCCAGTACTTC,CASSPKEGPETQYF
TRBV6-1,TRBD1,once,TRBJ1-4,16,TGTGCCAGCAGTGACGTACCGGGACAGGGAAATGAAAAACTGTTTTTT,CASSDVPGQGNEKLFF
TRBV11-2,TRBD2,.,TRBJ2-7,14,TGTGCCAGCAGCTTCGGCGGGGGATCCTACGAGCAGTACTTC,CASSFGGGSYEQYF
TRBV28,.,.,TRBJ2-3,15,TGTGCCAGCAGCTACCCCCCGGGGGACACAGATACGCAGTATTTT,CASSYPPGDTDTQYF
TRBV7-9,.,.,TRBJ2-5,14,TGTGCCAGCAGCTTAGTCTCAGGGCCAGAGACCCAGTACTTC,CASSLVSGPETQYF
TRBV5-8,.,.,TRBJ1-5,15,TGTGCCAGCAGCCGACGGAGAGGTGACAATCAGCCCCAGCATTTT,CASSRRRGDNQPQHF
TRBV5-1,TRBD1,.,TRBJ2-3,14,TGCGCCAGCAGCTTGGGACAGGGAGCAGATACGCAGTATTTT,CASSLGQGADTQYF
TRBV6-1,.,once,TRBJ1-1,13,TGTGCCAGCAGTGTAACAGGGATAAGAGAAGCTTTCTTT,CASSVTGIREAFF
TRBV28,.,.,TRBJ1-5,16,TGTGCCAGCAGTTTGGTTCAGGGGCTTGGCAATCAGCCCCAGCATTTT,CASSLVQGLGNQPQHF
TRBV7-8,TRBD1,.,TRBJ1-2,14,TGTGCCAGCAGCCGGGACAGGGCCCAATATGGCTACACCTTC,CASSRDRAQYGYTF
TRBV10-1,.,once,TRBJ2-7,14,TGCGCCAGCAGTGAAGGCCCAGGAGGGTACGAGCAGTACTTC,CASSEGPGGYEQYF
TRBV5-1,.,.,TRBJ1-2,15,TGCGCCAGCAGCCAGGACAGCGCCGTTAACTATGGCTACACCTTC,CASSQDSAVNYGYTF
TRBV27,TRBD1,.,TRBJ1-1,12,TGTGCCAGCAGGACAGGGAGGACTGAAGCTTTCTTT,CASRTGRTEAFF
TRBV4-2,TRBD2,.,TRBJ2-3,18,TGTGCCAGCAGCCAAGGAGGACTAGCGGGGGGTCTCACAGATACGCAGTATTTT,CASSQGGLAGGLTDTQYF
TRBV5-6,TRBD1,once,TRBJ1-5,15,TGTGCCAGCAGCCCCGGGACAGGGTTTTGGCAGCCCCAGCATTTT,CASSPGTGFWQPQHF
TRBV5-4,.,.,TRBJ2-7,13,TGTGCCAGCAGCTTTCGACAGTCCTACGAGCAGTACTTC,CASSFRQSYEQYF